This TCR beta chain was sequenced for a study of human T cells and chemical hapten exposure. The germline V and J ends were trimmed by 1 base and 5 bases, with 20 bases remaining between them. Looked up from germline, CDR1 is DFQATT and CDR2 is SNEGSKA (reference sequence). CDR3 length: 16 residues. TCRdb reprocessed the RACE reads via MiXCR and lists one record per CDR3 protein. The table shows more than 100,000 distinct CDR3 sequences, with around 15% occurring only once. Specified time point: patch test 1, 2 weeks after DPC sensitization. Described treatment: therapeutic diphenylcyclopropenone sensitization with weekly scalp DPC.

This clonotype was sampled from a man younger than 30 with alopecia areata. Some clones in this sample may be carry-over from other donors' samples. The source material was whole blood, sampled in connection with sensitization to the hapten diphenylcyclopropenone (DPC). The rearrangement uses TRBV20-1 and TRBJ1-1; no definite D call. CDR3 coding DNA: TGCAGTGCTAGAGTAACAGCATCTCCCCTGAGGACTGAAGCTTTCTTT. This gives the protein CSARVTASPLRTEAFF.